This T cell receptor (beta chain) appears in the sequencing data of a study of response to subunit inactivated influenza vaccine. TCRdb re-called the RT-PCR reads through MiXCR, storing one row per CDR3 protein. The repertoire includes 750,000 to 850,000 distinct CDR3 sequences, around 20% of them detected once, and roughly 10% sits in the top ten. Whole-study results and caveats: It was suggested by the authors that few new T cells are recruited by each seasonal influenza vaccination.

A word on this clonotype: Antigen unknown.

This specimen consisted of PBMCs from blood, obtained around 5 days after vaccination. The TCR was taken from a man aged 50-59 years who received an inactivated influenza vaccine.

The chain's CDR3 is CASSYDFSTSFTEAFF. The CDR3 DNA is TGTGCCAGCAGTTACGATTTTTCAACATCTTTCACTGAAGCTTTCTTT. The V and J genes are TRBV6-5 and TRBJ1-1; no clear D gene. This CDR3 spans 16 amino acids. Trimming removed 2 bases at V and 4 bases at J, with 17 bases between. Germline CDR1 and CDR2: MNHEY and SVGAGI.